This T cell receptor beta chain is drawn from a study of Graves' ophthalmopathy and Graves' hyperthyroidism listed by TCRdb under 2018. In the study overall: Hyperthyroidism was defined as stable when no progression to ophthalmopathy occurred within 18 months of follow-up. The study used TCR beta repertoire signatures to distinguish Graves' ophthalmopathy from Graves' hyperthyroidism and to predict progression to ophthalmopathy. In total, around 140 blood samples were TCR-sequenced: approximately 40 ophthalmopathy, 80 or so hyperthyroidism and roughly 17 hyperthyroidism-to-ophthalmopathy patients. To explore V-J signatures that separate ophthalmopathy from hyperthyroidism, a discovery set of about 98 patients was enrolled, consisting of roughly 45 with ophthalmopathy and around 57 with stable hyperthyroidism. For independent validation, a separate cohort was made up of fewer than 20 hyperthyroidism patients plus 17 patients who later progressed from hyperthyroidism to ophthalmopathy. T-cell repertoires of thyroid tissue and blood were compared in 5 or 6 hyperthyroidism patients. Following sampling, methimazole starting at 30 mg daily was administered to hyperthyroidism patients, and high-dose intravenous methylprednisolone was administered to ophthalmopathy patients. Results and caveats for the whole study, not just this receptor: The 13-signature model separated ophthalmopathy from stable hyperthyroidism with over 85% sensitivity and around 84% specificity in cross-validation, and 80%/75% in the test set. Among expanded thyroid clonotypes with frequency above 0.001, most also showed up in blood, which suggests that blood repertoires may reflect the thyroid immune response. Sample size was not statistically predetermined, and group allocation was not concealed from the investigators. In validation, the model predicted ophthalmopathy progression with about 64% sensitivity and around 72% specificity; 12 predicted patients were CT-confirmed with GO in a median of about 6.2 months.

The V end loses 7 bases and the J end loses 6 bases, and a stretch of 19 bases separates them. From its cysteine to its phenylalanine, the CDR3 spans 14 amino acids. The kept DNA is CDR3 alone, 42 bases in frame from the first base. CDR1 and CDR2 were assigned from the germline V gene as MNHEY and SVGEGT. TCR beta CDR3 regions were amplified from RNA transcripts for repertoire sequencing. The first round was an RT-PCR using HTBI primers with the Qiagen OneStep RT-PCR kit, and this first round was followed by a second-round multiplex PCR, then size selection and purification. The libraries underwent paired-end sequencing with 100 bp reads on an Illumina HiSeq2000. On the study's bioinformatics: Reads were processed with SOAPnuke, discarding reads with adapters, uncalled bases, mean Phred below 15, or no exact constant-primer or identifier match. COPE v1.2.5 was used to merge the high-quality paired reads. Each unique nucleotide sequence was treated as a clonotype, and MiTCR v1.1 was used to align the clonotypes to the IMGT TRB V, D and J references. The analysis was limited to V-J combinations with a frequency above 0.0001, which together covered approximately 99% of repertoires. For each V-J combination, a TCR clonal expansion and chaos score was defined as F50 clonal expansion divided by the chaos observed in the TCRdist matrix. Welch's t-statistics and random forest were used to reduce the features to about 14 V-J combinations, which were then used as input to a naive Bayes classifier. Thyroid-blood repertoire similarity was quantified with the Morisita-Horn index. TCRdb reprocessing: public reads trimmed at Q25 with fastp, clones called with MiXCR, in-frame beta chains kept. Entries are consolidated by CDR3 protein sequence, retaining the most common genes and DNA. The V and J calls and clone size come from TCRdb's table, not from the authors' own analysis. Here the sample has about 1.2 million distinct CDR3 sequences; 35% to 45% occur a single time. In total, the top ten clones hold approximately 10% of the sample.

Of note for this clonotype: Which antigen it targets is not known. No base-level quality is on record; no much larger clone is a single base apart.

The hyperthyroidism patients were 18 to 65 years old and newly diagnosed, with a disease duration of less than 2 months. Patients with other autoimmune diseases, uncontrolled infections, pregnancy or lactation were excluded. Diagnosis relied on clinical symptoms, serum thyroxine, TRAb, thyroid ultrasound and orbital computed tomography. Trizol reagent was used to extract the total RNA, and its quality was then checked on an Agilent 2100 Bioanalyzer. The receptor's source is an adult man with Graves' hyperthyroidism. Sequencing used peripheral blood or thyroid tissue (not recorded which). Recombination linked TRBV6-2 or TRBV6-3 to TRBJ2-7; the D gene is perhaps TRBD1 or TRBD2, as each covers 5 bases. The CDR3 corresponds to CASKNERQGGEQYF. The nucleotide sequence is given as TGTGCCAGCAAAAACGAGCGGCAGGGTGGCGAGCAGTACTTC.